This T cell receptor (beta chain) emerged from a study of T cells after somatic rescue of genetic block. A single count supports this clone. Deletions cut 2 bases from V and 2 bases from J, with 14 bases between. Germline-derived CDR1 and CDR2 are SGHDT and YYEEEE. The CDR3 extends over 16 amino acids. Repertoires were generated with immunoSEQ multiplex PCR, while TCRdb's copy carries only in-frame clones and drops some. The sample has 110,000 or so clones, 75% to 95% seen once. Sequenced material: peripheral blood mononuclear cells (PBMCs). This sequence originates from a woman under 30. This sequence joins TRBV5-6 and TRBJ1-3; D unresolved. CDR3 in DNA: TGTGCCAGCAGCTTATTGGGTTTTGTCGCTGGAAACACCATATATTTT. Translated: CASSLLGFVAGNTIYF.